This T cell receptor (beta chain) was observed in a study of beta chain features in type 1 diabetes. The study's findings and limits: Moderate but significant shortening of TCRB CDR3s was recorded in all four CD4+ subsets from Type 1 diabetes patients.

As to this clone: The antigen remains undetermined.

This CDR3 has 12 amino acids. Germline V gene sequence: CDR1 SGHDT, CDR2 YYEEEE. V lost 0 bases to trimming and J lost 7 bases, with 8 bases between them. The investigators reverse transcribed all of the isolated RNA, so they sequenced expressed TCRB transcripts. The repertoire was sequenced with immunoSEQ multiplex PCR; TCRdb's copy has only in-frame clones and lacks some. The sample consists of some 250,000 clones, about a tenth of them appearing once. Material for sequencing was naive CD4+ T cells from blood. This chain joins TRBV5-6 and TRBJ2-7; possibly TRBD1 for D (6 bases). The sequence was obtained from a man younger than 40 with type 1 diabetes. The CDR3 DNA is TGTGCCAGCAGCTTGGGCAGGGGAGAGCAGTACTTC. It translates to CASSLGRGEQYF. Variable domain in full (rest from reference TRBV5-6 and TRBJ2-7): DAGVTQSPTHLIKTRGQQVTLRCSPKSGHDTVSWYQQALGQGPQFIFQYYEEEERQRGNFPDRFSGHQFPNYSSELNVNALLLGDSALYLCASSLGRGEQYFGPGTRLTVT.